This record looks at one T cell receptor (beta chain) sequence and its context. The antigen is unknown. These data are taken from a study of cytomegalovirus exposure and HLA in healthy donors. Study at large: As an earlier analysis found, some 170 million T cells yielded about 120 million unique TCR beta sequences. Study-wide results and limits: HLA alleles showed associations with 16,951 TCR beta sequences in a later analysis, at a 0.05 false discovery rate. High sensitivity and specificity were reportedly achieved when the classifier diagnosed cytomegalovirus status. Donor immune exposure was known only as CMV serostatus.

The study ran its PCR with 60 Vbeta and 13 Jbeta primers. Clones were read by immunoSEQ multiplex PCR, and TCRdb kept only the in-frame ones, dropping some. This repertoire includes 180,000 or so clones. Germline V CDR1 and CDR2: SGHDT, YYEEEE. The junction had 6 bases not matched to a gene; V was cut back by 5 bases and J by 7 bases. This CDR3 contains 15 residues. The chain employs TRBV5-6 and TRBJ2-1, with 13 bases that match TRBD2. The sequencing input was PBMCs. This clonotype originated in a boy aged 10-17 years in good health and CMV-seronegative. The CDR3 here is CASRLLAGGRNEQFF. In nucleotides, the CDR3 is TGTGCCAGCAGATTACTAGCGGGGGGGCGGAATGAGCAGTTCTTC.